This T cell receptor beta chain appears in the sequencing data of a study of blood T cell repertoires in COVID-19 (dated by TCRdb to 2019 to 2021). Looking at the study overall: Collaborator samples came from the United States, Italy and Spain and covered acute and convalescent phases of COVID-19. The prospective study material was composed of cDNA or gDNA derived from T cells, B-cell-depleted T cells, or PBMCs. The dataset comprised deeply sampled blood TCRbeta repertoires from subjects exposed to, actively infected with, or recovered from COVID-19. The repertoires were released in a freely available public database intended as a resource for research on the immune response to SARS-CoV-2. Samples were obtained from the ongoing ImmuneRACE study (first 160 participants) and from over 1,000 subjects provided by 6 global collaborators. Sample metadata almost always included a de-identified subject ID, COVID-19 status, age in years and sex. Where available, HLA class I and class II types were obtained from metadata supplied by the sample provider rather than from assay-based typing. Broader findings and caveats from the paper: The amount of clinical and demographic metadata varied by source and participant and was provided uncurated.

CDR1 is given as MNHEY and CDR2 as SVGAGI, both from the germline V gene. The CDR3 contains 14 residues, cysteine and phenylalanine counted. The read is trimmed to its CDR3 DNA, 42 bases read in frame from base 1. From V the trimming removes 7 bases and from J it removes 7 bases, while the gene matches leave 7 bases of the junction unaccounted for. Details on this clone: Its recognized antigen is unknown. Base qualities are not provided; no much larger clone lies one nucleotide away.

The immunoSEQ Assay, a bias-controlled multiplex PCR, was used to amplify TCRbeta CDR3 regions from genomic DNA. In the original analysis: Within the assay, amplification of reference gene primers was used to estimate how many nucleated cells each sample contained. To quantify the absolute abundance of each unique TCRbeta CDR3 rearrangement, sequence reads were collapsed and filtered. For each sample, productive Simpson clonality was calculated as the square root of Simpson's diversity index across productive rearrangements. As stored in TCRdb, this immuneACCESS dataset retains in-frame rearrangements with V and J assigned. A fraction of the clones does not appear; measured against another copy, unresolved V genes explain less than half of the discrepancy, and the remainder lacks a known reason. Clonal size and the V and J genes are those of that table, whereas D and trimming came from the DNA. The sample table shows approximately 240,000 clones, and nearly 90% are seen once. Together, the top ten hold around 2% of the sample.

A second Seattle source provided samples from volunteer blood donors who had recovered from COVID-19. Whole blood was collected in K2EDTA tubes by collaborating institutions according to the institutions' own protocols. For TCRbeta analysis, collaborators shipped samples as frozen whole blood, isolated PBMCs, or DNA extracted from either of those sample types. Sequences were obtained from peripheral blood. The V gene is TRBV6-5 and the J gene is TRBJ1-4, with 9 junctional bases fitting TRBD1. This TCR derives from a woman between 40 and 55 years old who had recovered from COVID-19. The nucleotide sequence is TGTGCCAGCATTCTAGACAGGGGGTCTGAAAAACTGTTTTTT. Translated, this gives CASILDRGSEKLFF.